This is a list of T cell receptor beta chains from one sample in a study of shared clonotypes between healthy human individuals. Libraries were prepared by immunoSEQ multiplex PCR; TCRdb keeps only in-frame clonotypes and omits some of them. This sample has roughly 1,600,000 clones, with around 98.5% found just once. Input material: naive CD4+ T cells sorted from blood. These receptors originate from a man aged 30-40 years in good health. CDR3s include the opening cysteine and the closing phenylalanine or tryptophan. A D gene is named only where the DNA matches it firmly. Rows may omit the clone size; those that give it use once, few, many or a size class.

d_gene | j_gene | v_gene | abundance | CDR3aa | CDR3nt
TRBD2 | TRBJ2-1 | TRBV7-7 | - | CASSLGTSGRSEQFF | TGTGCCAGCAGCTTAGGGACTAGCGGGAGGAGCGAGCAGTTCTTC
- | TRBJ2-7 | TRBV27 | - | CASKSVDYYEQYF | TGTGCCAGCAAGTCCGTGGATTACTACGAGCAGTACTTC
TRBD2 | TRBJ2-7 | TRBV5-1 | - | CASSLYLLAGEGGTYEQYF | TGCGCCAGCAGCTTATACCTACTAGCGGGCGAGGGGGGTACCTACGAGCAGTACTTC
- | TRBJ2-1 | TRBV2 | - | CASSETTYNEQFF | TGTGCCAGCAGTGAAACTACCTACAATGAGCAGTTCTTC
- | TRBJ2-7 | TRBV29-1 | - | CSVLQGYEQYF | TGCAGCGTCTTACAGGGCTACGAGCAGTACTTC
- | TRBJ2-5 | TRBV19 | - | CASSLSGPRGTQYF | TGTGCCAGTAGTCTCTCAGGGCCTCGAGGGACCCAGTACTTC
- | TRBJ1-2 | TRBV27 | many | CASSLDSFHGYTF | TGTGCCAGCAGTTTAGACAGCTTTCATGGCTACACCTTC
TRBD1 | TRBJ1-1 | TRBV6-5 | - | CASSYGTGLGNTEAFF | TGTGCCAGCAGTTACGGGACAGGGTTAGGGAACACTGAAGCTTTCTTT
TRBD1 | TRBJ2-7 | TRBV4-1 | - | CASSQGWDSSYEQYF | TGCGCCAGCAGCCAAGGTTGGGACAGTTCCTACGAGCAGTACTTC
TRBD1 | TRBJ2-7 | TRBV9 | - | CASSTGQGAYEQYF | TGTGCCAGCAGCACCGGACAGGGGGCCTACGAGCAGTACTTC
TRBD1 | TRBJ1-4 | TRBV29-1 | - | CSVLDRVSEKLFF | TGCAGCGTCCTGGACAGGGTGTCTGAAAAACTGTTTTTT
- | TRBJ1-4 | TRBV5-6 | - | CASSLFAGTNEKLFF | TGTGCCAGCAGCTTGTTTGCAGGAACTAATGAAAAACTGTTTTTT
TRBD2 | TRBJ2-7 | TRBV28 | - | CASSFTSGPHEEQYF | TGTGCCAGCAGTTTCACTAGCGGTCCCCATGAAGAGCAGTACTTC
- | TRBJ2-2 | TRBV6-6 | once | CASRTFEVFDTGELFF | TGTGCCAGCAGAACATTTGAGGTCTTCGACACCGGGGAGCTGTTTTTT
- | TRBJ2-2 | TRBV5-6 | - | CASSPLGPQDGELFF | TGTGCCAGCAGCCCACTAGGTCCTCAGGACGGGGAGCTGTTTTTT
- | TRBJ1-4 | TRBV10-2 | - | CASSAVQNRENEKLFF | TGCGCCAGCAGTGCTGTTCAAAACAGGGAAAATGAAAAACTGTTTTTT
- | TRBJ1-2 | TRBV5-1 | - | CASSLDRVELRGYTF | TGCGCCAGCAGCTTGGATCGGGTGGAGTTACGTGGCTACACCTTC
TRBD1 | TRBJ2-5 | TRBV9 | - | CASSVRQGGETQYF | TGTGCCAGCAGCGTTCGACAGGGCGGGGAGACCCAGTACTTC
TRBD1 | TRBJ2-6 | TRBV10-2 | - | CASSGTGTGANVLTF | TGCGCCAGCAGTGGGACAGGGACTGGGGCCAACGTCCTGACTTTC
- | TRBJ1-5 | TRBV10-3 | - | CAISESSRGPGQPQHF | TGTGCCATCAGTGAGTCGTCCCGGGGGCCCGGGCAGCCCCAGCATTTT
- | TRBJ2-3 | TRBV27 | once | CASSPVVSTDTQYF | TGTGCCAGCAGCCCAGTGGTGTCCACAGATACGCAGTATTTT
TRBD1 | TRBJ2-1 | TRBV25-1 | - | CASRRTGVNEQFF | TGTGCCAGCAGGCGAACAGGGGTCAATGAGCAGTTCTTC
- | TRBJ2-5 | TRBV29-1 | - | CSPGTVPGETQYF | TGCAGCCCTGGGACCGTCCCGGGAGAGACCCAGTACTTC
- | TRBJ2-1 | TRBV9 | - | CASTVGGGYNEQFF | TGTGCCAGCACCGTAGGGGGAGGATACAATGAGCAGTTCTTC
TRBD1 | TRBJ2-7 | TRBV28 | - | CASSLPDRGYEQYF | TGTGCCAGCAGTTTACCGGACAGGGGGTACGAGCAGTACTTC
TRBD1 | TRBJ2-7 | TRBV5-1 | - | CASSLLQGAGEQYF | TGCGCCAGCAGCTTATTACAGGGGGCAGGGGAGCAGTACTTC
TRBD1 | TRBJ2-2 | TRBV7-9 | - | CASSLTGAGELFF | TGTGCCAGCAGCTTAACAGGGGCCGGGGAGCTGTTTTTT
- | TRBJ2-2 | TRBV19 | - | CASSTGWVGELFF | TGTGCCAGTAGTACCGGTTGGGTCGGGGAGCTGTTTTTT
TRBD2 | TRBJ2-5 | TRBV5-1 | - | CAGSSGRGQETQYF | TGCGCCGGATCTAGCGGGAGGGGACAAGAGACCCAGTACTTC
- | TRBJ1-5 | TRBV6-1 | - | CASSEVGGWSNQPQHF | TGTGCCAGCAGTGAAGTAGGAGGGTGGAGCAATCAGCCCCAGCATTTT
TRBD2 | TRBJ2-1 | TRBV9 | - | CASSVPSGSGNNEQFF | TGTGCCAGCAGCGTCCCGAGCGGGAGCGGGAACAATGAGCAGTTCTTC
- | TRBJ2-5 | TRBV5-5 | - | CASRGVPETQYF | TGTGCCAGCAGAGGGGTTCCCGAGACCCAGTACTTC